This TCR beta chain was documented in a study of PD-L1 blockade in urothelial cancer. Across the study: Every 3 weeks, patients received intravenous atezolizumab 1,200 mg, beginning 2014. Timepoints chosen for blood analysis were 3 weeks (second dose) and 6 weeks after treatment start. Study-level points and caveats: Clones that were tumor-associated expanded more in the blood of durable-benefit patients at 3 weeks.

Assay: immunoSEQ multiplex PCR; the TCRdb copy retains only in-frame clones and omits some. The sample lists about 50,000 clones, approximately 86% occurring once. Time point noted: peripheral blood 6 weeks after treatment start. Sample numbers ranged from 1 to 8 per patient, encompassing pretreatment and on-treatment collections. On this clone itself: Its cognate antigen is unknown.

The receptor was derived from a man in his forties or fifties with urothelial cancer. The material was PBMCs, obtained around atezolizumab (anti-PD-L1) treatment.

CDR3 in amino acids: CASSHSTDTQYF. CDR3 DNA sequence: TGTGCCAGCTCACACTCCACAGATACGCAGTATTTT. This rearrangement joins TRBV18 to TRBJ2-3; no reliable D call. The CDR3 covers 12 residues. Germline V CDR1 and CDR2: KGHSH, LQKENI. Between the trimmed V and J ends, which lost 4 bases and 2 bases, there was a span of 4 bases.